This T cell receptor (beta chain) was found in a study of neurological immune-mediated disorders. Study-wide points: HTLV-1-associated myelopathy displayed the greatest TCR clonal expansion, and multiple sclerosis exhibited the smallest, lower than that of healthy controls.

This clonotype occurred many times. The antigen remains unidentified. With 10-nucleotide random UMIs, 5'RACE was used to make the cDNA. TCRdb re-called the 5' RACE reads through MiXCR, storing one row per CDR3 protein. The sample shows about 49,000 distinct CDR3 sequences, 9% to 10% of them seen only once. Stated time point: longitudinal time-point 1 (baseline). Volunteers at a blood bank in Maryland, USA, were the healthy controls. Germline CDR1 is DFQATT and CDR2 is SNEGSKA (reference sequence). The CDR3 has 14 residues. Trimming removed 3 bases at V and 4 bases at J, with 15 bases between. This receptor was obtained from a woman aged 40 to 50 in good health. The rearrangement joins TRBV20-1 to TRBJ1-2; tentative D call: TRBD1 (5 bases). The specimen was PBMCs. CDR3 nucleotides: TGCAGTGCTAGGGATCCTGGAGGGGTCTATGGCTACACCTTC. Amino acid sequence: CSARDPGGVYGYTF.